The clone carrying this T cell receptor beta chain was seen just once. The identical CDR3 is also encoded by other nucleotide sequences in the sample. The data were taken from a study of blood T cell repertoires in COVID-19. Study-wide context: Sample material is recorded as cDNA or gDNA derived from T cells, B-cell-depleted T cells, or PBMCs.

The CDR3 is made up of 13 amino acids. V lost 3 bases and J 1 base, leaving 6 bases between the germline ends. Per the study methods: Nucleated cell counts were estimated from reference gene primer amplification. Using immunoSEQ multiplex PCR, the repertoire was profiled, and TCRdb retains in-frame clones only, with some absent. That table furnishes V, J and clone size, whereas the DNA furnished D and trimming. The sample lists over 200,000 clones, more than 70% occurring once. Sequences were obtained from peripheral blood. The chain uses TRBV12-3 or TRBV12-4 and TRBJ1-1; D unresolved. The receptor was derived from a man aged 35 to 55 with active or convalescent COVID-19. The CDR3 sequence: CASSFRQNTEAFF. CDR3 DNA sequence: TGTGCCAGCAGTTTCAGACAGAACACTGAAGCTTTCTTT.